Listed below are T cell receptor beta chains from one sample, sequenced in a study of blood T cell repertoires in COVID-19. Assay: immunoSEQ multiplex PCR; the TCRdb copy retains only in-frame clones and omits some. The sample lists roughly 320,000 clones; just under 90% were seen once. The sample was peripheral blood. The receptors were sampled from a woman between 50 and 59 years old with COVID-19, enrolled during active disease. CDR3s include the opening cysteine and the closing phenylalanine or tryptophan. D genes are given only for firm matches.

>TRBV18|TRBJ2-7|TRBD2
CASSSTSGPYEQYF
>TRBV6-6|TRBJ2-2|TRBD1
CASSMQGARGGELFF
>TRBV9|TRBJ2-1|.
CASSLGVAELNEQFF
>TRBV7-8|TRBJ1-2|.
CASSPEYGYTF
>TRBV3-1/TRBV3-2|TRBJ2-1|TRBD2
CASSQWTSGKGGEQFF
>TRBV7-9|TRBJ2-7|.
CASSLESRASYEQYF
>TRBV2|TRBJ2-2|.
CASSSEENTGELFF
>TRBV19|TRBJ2-3|TRBD1
CASVHRGSTDTQYF
>TRBV7-9|TRBJ1-2|TRBD1
CASSEPGQRLYGYTF
>TRBV5-5|TRBJ2-7|TRBD1
CASMRQGPSLEQYF
>TRBV4-1|TRBJ1-1|TRBD1
CASSRGQGARTEAFF
>TRBV5-6|TRBJ1-2|.
CASRIAGESGYTF
>TRBV10-3|TRBJ2-1|.
CAISERGPRTNEQFF
>TRBV7-2|TRBJ2-3|TRBD2
CASSLMVLAGGTSTDTQYF
>TRBV18|TRBJ2-5|.
CASSLPGVQETQYF
>TRBV28|TRBJ1-1|.
CASTSTRGGINTEAFF
>TRBV3-1/TRBV3-2|TRBJ1-6|.
CASSKSWSAPLHF
>TRBV18|TRBJ2-3|.
CASSPPRTASDTQYF
>TRBV4-1|TRBJ2-1|TRBD1
CASRLLTGGMDNEQFF
>TRBV29-1|TRBJ2-3|.
CSVVTGVADTQYF
>TRBV2|TRBJ2-7|TRBD1
CASSGQGEVGEQYF
>TRBV10-1|TRBJ1-4|.
CASSDRAAEKLFF
>TRBV28|TRBJ1-6|.
CAERGANSPLHF
>TRBV19|TRBJ2-7|TRBD2
CASSMVLAGGYEQYF
>TRBV19|TRBJ1-5|.
CASSTAVSRQPQHF
>TRBV7-2|TRBJ2-5|.
CASSPYGKSETQYF
>TRBV10-3|TRBJ2-2|TRBD1
CAISESTGERFTGELFF
>TRBV5-6|TRBJ2-5|TRBD2
CASSLGEGWETQYF
>TRBV5-4|TRBJ2-7|.
CASSLNNEQYF
>TRBV11-2|TRBJ1-5|.
CASSLDWNQPQHF
>TRBV7-8|TRBJ2-1|.
CASSLTGRGSYNEQFF